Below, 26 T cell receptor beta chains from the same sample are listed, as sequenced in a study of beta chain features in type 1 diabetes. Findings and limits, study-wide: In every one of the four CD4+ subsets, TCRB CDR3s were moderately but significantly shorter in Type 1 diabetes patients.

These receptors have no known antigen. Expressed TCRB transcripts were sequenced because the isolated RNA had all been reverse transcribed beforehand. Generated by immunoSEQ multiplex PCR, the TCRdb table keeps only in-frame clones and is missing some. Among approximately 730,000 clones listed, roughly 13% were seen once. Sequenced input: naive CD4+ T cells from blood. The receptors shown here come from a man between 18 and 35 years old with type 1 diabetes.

Here the CDR3 reads CASSYQGHGNQPQHF. The CDR3 region has the DNA TGTGCCAGCAGCTACCAGGGTCATGGCAATCAGCCCCAGCATTTT. The gene calls are TRBV7-9 and TRBJ1-5; D possibly corresponds to TRBD1 (5 bases). The CDR3 totals 15 residues. CDR1 and CDR2 (germline): SEHNR, FQNEAQ (reference sequence). Trimming removed 4 bases from V and 2 bases from J, with 12 bases in between.

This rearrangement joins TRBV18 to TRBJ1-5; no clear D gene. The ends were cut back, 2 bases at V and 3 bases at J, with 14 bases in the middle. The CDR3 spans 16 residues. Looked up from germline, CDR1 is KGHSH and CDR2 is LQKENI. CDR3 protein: CASSPANRQLNQPQHF. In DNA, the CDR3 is TGTGCCAGCTCACCAGCGAACAGACAACTCAATCAGCCCCAGCATTTT.

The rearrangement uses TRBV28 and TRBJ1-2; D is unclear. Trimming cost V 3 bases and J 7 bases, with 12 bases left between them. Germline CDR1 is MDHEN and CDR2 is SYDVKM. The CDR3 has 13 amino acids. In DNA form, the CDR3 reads TGTGCCAGCAGTTTGGAGGCAAGGATTGGCTACACCTTC. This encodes CASSLEARIGYTF.

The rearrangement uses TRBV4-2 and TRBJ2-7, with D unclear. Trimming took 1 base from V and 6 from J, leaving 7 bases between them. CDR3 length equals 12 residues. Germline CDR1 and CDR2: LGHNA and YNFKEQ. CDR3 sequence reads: CASSQGYSEQYF. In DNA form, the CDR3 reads TGTGCCAGCAGCCAAGGCTATTCCGAGCAGTACTTC.

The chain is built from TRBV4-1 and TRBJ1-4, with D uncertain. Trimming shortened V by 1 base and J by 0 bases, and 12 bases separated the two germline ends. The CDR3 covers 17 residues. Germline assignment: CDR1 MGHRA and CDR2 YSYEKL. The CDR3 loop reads CASSQGGPGPTNEKLFF. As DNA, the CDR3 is TGCGCCAGCAGCCAAGGAGGGCCCGGACCAACTAATGAAAAACTGTTTTTT.

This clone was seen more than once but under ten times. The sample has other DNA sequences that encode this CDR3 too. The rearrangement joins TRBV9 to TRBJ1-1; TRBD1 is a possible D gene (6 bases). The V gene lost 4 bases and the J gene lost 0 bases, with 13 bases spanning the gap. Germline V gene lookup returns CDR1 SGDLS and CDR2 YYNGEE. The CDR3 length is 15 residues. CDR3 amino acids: CASSPRGDMNTEAFF. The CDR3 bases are TGTGCCAGCAGCCCGAGGGGGGACATGAACACTGAAGCTTTCTTT.

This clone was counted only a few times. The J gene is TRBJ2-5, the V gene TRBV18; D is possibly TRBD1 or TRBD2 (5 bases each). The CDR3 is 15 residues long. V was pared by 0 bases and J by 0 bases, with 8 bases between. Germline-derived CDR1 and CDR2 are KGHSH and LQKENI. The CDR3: CASSPPGRDQETQYF. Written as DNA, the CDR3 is TGTGCCAGCTCACCACCGGGACGGGACCAAGAGACCCAGTACTTC.

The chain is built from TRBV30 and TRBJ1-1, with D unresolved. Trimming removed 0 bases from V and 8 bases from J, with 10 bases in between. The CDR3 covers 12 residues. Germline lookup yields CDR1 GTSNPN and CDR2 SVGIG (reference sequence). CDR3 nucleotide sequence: TGTGCCTGGAGTGTGGGCAGGTTCGAAGCTTTCTTT. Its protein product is CAWSVGRFEAFF. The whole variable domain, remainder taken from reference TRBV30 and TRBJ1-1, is SQTIHQWPATLVQPVGSPLSLECTVEGTSNPNLYWYRQAAGRGLQLLFYSVGIGQISSEVPQNLSASRPQDRQFILSSKKLLLSDSGFYLCAWSVGRFEAFFGQGTRLTVV.

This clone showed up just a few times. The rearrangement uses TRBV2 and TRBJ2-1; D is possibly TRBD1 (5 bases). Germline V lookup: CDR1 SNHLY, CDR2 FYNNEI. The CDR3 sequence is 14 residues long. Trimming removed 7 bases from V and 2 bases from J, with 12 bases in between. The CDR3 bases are TGTGCCAGCAACCCAGGGTCGGCCTACAATGAGCAGTTCTTC. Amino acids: CASNPGSAYNEQFF.

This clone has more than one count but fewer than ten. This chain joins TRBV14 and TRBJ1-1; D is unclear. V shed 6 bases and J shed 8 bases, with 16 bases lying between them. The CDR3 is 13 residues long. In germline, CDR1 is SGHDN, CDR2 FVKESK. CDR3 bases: TGTGCCAGCAGTGCTCGACTGTGGGCAGAAGCTTTCTTT. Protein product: CASSARLWAEAFF.

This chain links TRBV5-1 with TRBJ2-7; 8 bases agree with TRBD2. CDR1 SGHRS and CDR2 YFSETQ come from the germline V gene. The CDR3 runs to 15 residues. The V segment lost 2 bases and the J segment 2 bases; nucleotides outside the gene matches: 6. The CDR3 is CASSFVSGGAYEQYF. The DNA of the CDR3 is TGCGCCAGCAGCTTCGTGAGCGGGGGTGCCTACGAGCAGTACTTC.

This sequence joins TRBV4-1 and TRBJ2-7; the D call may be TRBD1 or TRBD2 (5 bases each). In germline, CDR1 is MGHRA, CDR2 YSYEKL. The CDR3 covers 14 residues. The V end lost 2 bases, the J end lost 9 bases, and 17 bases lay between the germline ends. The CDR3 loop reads CASSQPGRRGGQYF. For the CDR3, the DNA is TGCGCCAGCAGCCAACCGGGACGGCGCGGTGGGCAGTACTTC.

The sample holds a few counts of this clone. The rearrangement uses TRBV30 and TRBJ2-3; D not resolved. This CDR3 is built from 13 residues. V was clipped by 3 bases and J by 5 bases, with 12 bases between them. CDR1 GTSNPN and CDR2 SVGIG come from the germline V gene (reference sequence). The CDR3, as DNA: TGTGCCTGGAGACGCGTGAGAATAGATACGCAGTATTTT. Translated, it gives CAWRRVRIDTQYF.

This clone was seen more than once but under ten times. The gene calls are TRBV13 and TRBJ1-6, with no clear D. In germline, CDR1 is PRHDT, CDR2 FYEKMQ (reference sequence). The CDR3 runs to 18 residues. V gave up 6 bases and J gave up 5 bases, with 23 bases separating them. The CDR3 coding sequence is TGTGCCAGCAGTCTCGGGTATGGGGTCGGGCCGAATAATTCACCCCTCCACTTT. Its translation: CASSLGYGVGPNNSPLHF.

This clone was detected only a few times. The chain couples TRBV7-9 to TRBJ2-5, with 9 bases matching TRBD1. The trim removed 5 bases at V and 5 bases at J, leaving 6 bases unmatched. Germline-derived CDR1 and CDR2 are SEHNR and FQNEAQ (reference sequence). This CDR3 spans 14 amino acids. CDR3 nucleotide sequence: TGTGCCAGCAGCCTAGACAGGGGGACGGAGACCCAGTACTTC. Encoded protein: CASSLDRGTETQYF.

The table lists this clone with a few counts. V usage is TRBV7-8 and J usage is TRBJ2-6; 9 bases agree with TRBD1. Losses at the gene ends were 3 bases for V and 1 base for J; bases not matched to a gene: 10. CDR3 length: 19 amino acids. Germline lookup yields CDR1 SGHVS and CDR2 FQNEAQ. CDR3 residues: CASSFRPGQGGSGANVLTF. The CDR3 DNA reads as TGTGCCAGCAGCTTCAGACCGGGACAGGGAGGTTCTGGGGCCAACGTCCTGACTTTC. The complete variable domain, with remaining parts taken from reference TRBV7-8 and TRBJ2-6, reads GAGVSQSPRYKVAKRGQDVALRCDPISGHVSLFWYQQALGQGPEFLTYFQNEAQLDKSGLPSDRFFAERPEGSVSTLKIQRTQQEDSAVYLCASSFRPGQGGSGANVLTFGAGSRLTVL.

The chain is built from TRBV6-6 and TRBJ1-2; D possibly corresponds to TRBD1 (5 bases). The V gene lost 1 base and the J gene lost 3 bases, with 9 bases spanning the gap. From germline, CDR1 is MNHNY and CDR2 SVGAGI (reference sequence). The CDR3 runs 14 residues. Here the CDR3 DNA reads TGTGCCAGCAGTTACTGGGGCAGGGACTATGGCTACACCTTC. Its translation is CASSYWGRDYGYTF.

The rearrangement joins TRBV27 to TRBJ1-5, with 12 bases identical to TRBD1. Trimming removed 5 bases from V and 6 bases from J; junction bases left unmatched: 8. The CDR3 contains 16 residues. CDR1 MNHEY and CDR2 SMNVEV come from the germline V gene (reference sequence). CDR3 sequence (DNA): TGTGCCAGCAGTACCACCGGGACAGGGGGCGGTCAGCCCCAGCATTTT. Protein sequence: CASSTTGTGGGQPQHF.

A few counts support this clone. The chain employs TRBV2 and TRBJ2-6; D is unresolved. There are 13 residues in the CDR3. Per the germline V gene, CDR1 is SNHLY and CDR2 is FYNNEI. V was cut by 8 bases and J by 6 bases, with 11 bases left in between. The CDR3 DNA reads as TGTGCCAGCCTACTTTCTTCGGCCAACGTCCTGACTTTC. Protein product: CASLLSSANVLTF.

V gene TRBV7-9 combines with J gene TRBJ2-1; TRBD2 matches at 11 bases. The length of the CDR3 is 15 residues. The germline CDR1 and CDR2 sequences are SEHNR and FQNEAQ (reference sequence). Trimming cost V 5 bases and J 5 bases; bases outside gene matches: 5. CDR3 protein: CASSIGTSGHNEQFF. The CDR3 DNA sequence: TGTGCCAGCAGCATCGGGACTAGCGGACACAATGAGCAGTTCTTC.

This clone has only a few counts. DNA of the CDR3: TGTGCCAGCAGCTACGGCCGGGACAGGGACTACAATGAGCAGTTCTTC. This translates into CASSYGRDRDYNEQFF. The V and J genes are TRBV7-9 and TRBJ2-1; 9 bases match TRBD1. Germline V gene data show CDR1 as SEHNR and CDR2 as FQNEAQ (reference sequence). V lost 4 bases, J lost 3 bases, and 7 bases stayed unmatched. The CDR3 is 16 amino acids.

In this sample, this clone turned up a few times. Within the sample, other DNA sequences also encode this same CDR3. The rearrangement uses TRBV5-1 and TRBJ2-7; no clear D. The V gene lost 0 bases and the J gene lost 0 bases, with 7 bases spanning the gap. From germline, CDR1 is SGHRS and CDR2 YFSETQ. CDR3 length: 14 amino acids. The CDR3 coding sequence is TGCGCCAGCAGCTTGGGACAAAGCTCCTACGAGCAGTACTTC. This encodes CASSLGQSSYEQYF.

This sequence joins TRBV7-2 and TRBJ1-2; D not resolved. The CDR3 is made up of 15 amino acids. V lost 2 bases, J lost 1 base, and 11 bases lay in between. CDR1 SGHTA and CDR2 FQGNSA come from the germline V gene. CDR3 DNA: TGTGCCAGCAGCTTAAACCCAAGTTTTAACTATGGCTACACCTTC. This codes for CASSLNPSFNYGYTF.

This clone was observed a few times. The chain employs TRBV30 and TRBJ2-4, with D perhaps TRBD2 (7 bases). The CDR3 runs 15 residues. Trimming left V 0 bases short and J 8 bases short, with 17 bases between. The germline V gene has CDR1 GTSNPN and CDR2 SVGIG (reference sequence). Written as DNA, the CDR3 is TGTGCCTGGAGTGTCAGAGGGGGGGCTGTGGACATTCAGTACTTC. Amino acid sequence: CAWSVRGGAVDIQYF.

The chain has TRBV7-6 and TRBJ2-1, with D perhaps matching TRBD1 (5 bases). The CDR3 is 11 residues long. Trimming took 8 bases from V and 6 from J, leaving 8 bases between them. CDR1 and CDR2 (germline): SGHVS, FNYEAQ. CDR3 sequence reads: CASGALNEQFF. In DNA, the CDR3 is TGTGCCAGCGGGGCTCTCAATGAGCAGTTCTTC.

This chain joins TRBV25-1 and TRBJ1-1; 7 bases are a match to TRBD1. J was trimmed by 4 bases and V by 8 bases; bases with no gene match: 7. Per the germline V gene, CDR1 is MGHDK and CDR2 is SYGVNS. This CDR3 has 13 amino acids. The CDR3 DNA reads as TGTGCCAGCCAACAGGGGTGGAGCACTGAAGCTTTCTTT. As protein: CASQQGWSTEAFF.